This TCR beta chain was documented in a study of blood T cell repertoires in COVID-19. Followed longitudinally, the Seattle patients had been enrolled during active infection. About this clone: Other DNA sequences in the sample encode the same CDR3.

Original handling: Reference gene primer amplification gave estimated nucleated cell counts. Repertoires were generated with immunoSEQ multiplex PCR, while TCRdb's copy carries only in-frame clones and drops some. V and J calls and clone size come straight from that table; D and trimming were deduced from the DNA. This table has about 250,000 clones, roughly 82% appearing once. The origin of this receptor is a woman of 80 years or more with COVID-19, enrolled during active disease. Sequencing was done on a sample of peripheral blood.

DNA for the CDR3: TGCGCCAGCAGCCTTGGGGGCATGAACACTGAAGCTTTCTTT. Protein product: CASSLGGMNTEAFF. V usage is TRBV5-1 and J usage is TRBJ1-1; D possibly corresponds to TRBD1 (6 bases). CDR3 length: 14 amino acids. Trimming cost V 4 bases and J 0 bases, with 10 bases left between them. Germline CDR1 reads SGHRS; CDR2 reads YFSETQ.